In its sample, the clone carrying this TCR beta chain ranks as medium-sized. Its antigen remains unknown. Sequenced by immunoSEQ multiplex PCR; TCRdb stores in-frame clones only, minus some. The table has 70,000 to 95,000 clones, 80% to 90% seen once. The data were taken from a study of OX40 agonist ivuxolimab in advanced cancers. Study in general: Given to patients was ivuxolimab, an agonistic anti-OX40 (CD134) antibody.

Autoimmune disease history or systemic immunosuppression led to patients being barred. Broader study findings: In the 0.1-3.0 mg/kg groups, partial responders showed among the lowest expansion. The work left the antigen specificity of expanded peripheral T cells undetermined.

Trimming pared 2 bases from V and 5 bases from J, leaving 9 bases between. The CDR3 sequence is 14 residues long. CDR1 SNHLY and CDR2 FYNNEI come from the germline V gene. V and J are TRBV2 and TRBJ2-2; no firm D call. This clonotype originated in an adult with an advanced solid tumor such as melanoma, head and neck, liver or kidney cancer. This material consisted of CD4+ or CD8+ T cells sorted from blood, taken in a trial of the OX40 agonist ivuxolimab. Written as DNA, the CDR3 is TGTGCCAGCAGTGAAAGGGTATGGACCGGGGAGCTGTTTTTT. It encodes CASSERVWTGELFF.